This T cell receptor beta chain was identified during a study of blood T cell repertoires in COVID-19. For the study at large: Nucleic acid was either cDNA or gDNA, and it came from T cells, B-cell-depleted T cells, or PBMCs.

This table comes from immunoSEQ multiplex PCR, and its TCRdb copy is limited to in-frame clones, with some not included. The sample includes around 240,000 clones, about 91% seen only once; the top ten take roughly 1.2%. The germline CDR1 and CDR2 sequences are SNHLY and FYNNEI. The V end was cut by 4 bases, the J end by 13 bases, with 17 bases between. The CDR3 spans 13 residues. Clinical history as reported by participants underpinned cohort assignment. J is TRBJ1-5 and V is TRBV2, with D possibly TRBD1 on 6 matching bases. The sample taken for sequencing was PBMCs or T cells enriched from blood (not recorded which). The TCR was taken from a human donor in a cohort exposed to, infected with or recovered from COVID-19 (not recorded which). The donor label of this sample is uncertain. CDR3 sequence: CASSGPSTGIQHF. Written as DNA, the CDR3 is TGTGCCAGCAGTGGGCCCTCGACAGGAATACAGCATTTT.